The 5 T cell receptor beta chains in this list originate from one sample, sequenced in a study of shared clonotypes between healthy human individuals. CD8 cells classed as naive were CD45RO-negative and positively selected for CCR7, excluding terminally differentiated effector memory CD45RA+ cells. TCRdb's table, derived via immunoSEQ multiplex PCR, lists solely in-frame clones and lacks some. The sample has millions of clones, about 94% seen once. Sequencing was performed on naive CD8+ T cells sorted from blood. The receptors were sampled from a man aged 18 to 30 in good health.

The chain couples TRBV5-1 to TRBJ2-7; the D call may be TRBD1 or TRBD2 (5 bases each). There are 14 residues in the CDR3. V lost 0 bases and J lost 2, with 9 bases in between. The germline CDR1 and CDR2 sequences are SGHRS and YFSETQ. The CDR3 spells CASSLGVGAYEQYF. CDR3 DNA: TGCGCCAGCAGCTTGGGAGTGGGGGCCTACGAGCAGTACTTC.

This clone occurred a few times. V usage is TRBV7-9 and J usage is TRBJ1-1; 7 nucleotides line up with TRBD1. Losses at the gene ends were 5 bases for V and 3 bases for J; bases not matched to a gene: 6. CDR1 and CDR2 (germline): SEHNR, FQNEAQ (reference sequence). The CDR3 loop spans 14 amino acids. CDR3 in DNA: TGTGCCAGCAGCCCCCCGACAGGGTACACTGAAGCTTTCTTT. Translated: CASSPPTGYTEAFF.

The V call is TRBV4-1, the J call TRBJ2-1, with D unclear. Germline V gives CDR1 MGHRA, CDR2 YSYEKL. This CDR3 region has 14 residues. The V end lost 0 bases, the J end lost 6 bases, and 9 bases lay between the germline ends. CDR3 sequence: CASSQDPQFNEQFF. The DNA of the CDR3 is TGCGCCAGCAGCCAAGATCCACAGTTCAATGAGCAGTTCTTC.

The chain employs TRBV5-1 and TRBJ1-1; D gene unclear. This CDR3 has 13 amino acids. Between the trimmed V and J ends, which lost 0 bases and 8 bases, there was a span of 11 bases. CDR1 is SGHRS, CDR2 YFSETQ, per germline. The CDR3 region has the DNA TGCGCCAGCAGCTTGGGTGACCATCCGGAAGCTTTCTTT. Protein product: CASSLGDHPEAFF.

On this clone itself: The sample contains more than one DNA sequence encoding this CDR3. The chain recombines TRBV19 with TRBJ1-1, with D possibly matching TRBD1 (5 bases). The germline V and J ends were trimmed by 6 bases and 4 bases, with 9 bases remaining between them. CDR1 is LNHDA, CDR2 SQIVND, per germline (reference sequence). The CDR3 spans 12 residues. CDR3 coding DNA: TGTGCCAGTAGAAGGGGAGGCACTGAAGCTTTCTTT. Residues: CASRRGGTEAFF.